The 20 T cell receptor beta chains reported below all come from one sample, sequenced in a study of cytomegalovirus exposure and HLA in healthy donors. 60 Vbeta and 13 Jbeta primers were used in PCR. The protocol was immunoSEQ multiplex PCR, while the TCRdb copy is restricted to in-frame clones and leaves out a portion. The top ten hold 9.1% of the sample, which has more than 75,000 clones, 65% to 75% seen once. Material: PBMCs. All receptors come from a man in his forties in good health and CMV-seropositive.

A single count supports this clone. The chain is built from TRBV29-1 and TRBJ1-1, with TRBD1 identical over 7 bases. Germline-derived CDR1 and CDR2 are SQVTM and ANQGSEA. J was trimmed by 2 bases and V by 8 bases; bases with no gene match: 8. CDR3 length equals 13 residues. CDR3 in amino acids: CSSKTGINTEAFF. The DNA for the CDR3 is TGCAGCTCGAAGACAGGGATAAACACTGAAGCTTTCTTT.

This rearrangement joins TRBV9 to TRBJ1-6; 7 bases fit TRBD1. The CDR3 totals 13 residues. Trimming took 2 bases from V and 8 from J; bases not matched to a gene: 1. The germline V gene encodes CDR1 SGDLS and CDR2 YYNGEE. This CDR3 reads CASSVDRDSPLHF. The CDR3 DNA follows: TGTGCCAGCAGCGTCGACAGGGATTCACCCCTCCACTTT.

This chain uses TRBV28 with TRBJ1-2; D is unclear. The length of the CDR3 is 10 residues. V lost 6 bases and J 11 bases, leaving 10 bases between the germline ends. Germline assignment: CDR1 MDHEN and CDR2 SYDVKM. CDR3 DNA sequence: TGTGCCAGCAGAATCACGAGGTACACCTTC. It specifies CASRITRYTF.

V is TRBV28 and J is TRBJ1-5; D might be TRBD1 (6 bases). There are 15 residues in the CDR3. Trimming pared 6 bases from V and 4 bases from J, leaving 16 bases between. CDR1 is MDHEN, CDR2 SYDVKM, per germline. CDR3 in DNA: TGTGCCAGCAGCGCGTCGGGGACAATAAATCAGCCCCAGCATTTT. It is translated as CASSASGTINQPQHF.

The chain carries TRBV2 and TRBJ2-1; 13 bases are shared with TRBD2. The CDR3 is 14 residues long. Germline loops: CDR1 SNHLY, CDR2 FYNNEI. V was clipped by 1 base and J by 13 bases; unmatched bases: 4. CDR3 sequence (DNA): TGTGCCAGCAGTGAAGGCGGGACTAGCGGGAATCAGTTCTTC. This gives the protein CASSEGGTSGNQFF. Filled out from reference TRBV2 and TRBJ2-1, the complete variable domain reads EPEVTQTPSHQVTQMGQEVILRCVPISNHLYFYWYRQILGQKVEFLVSFYNNEISEKSEIFDDQFSVERPDGSNFTLKIRSTKLEDSAMYFCASSEGGTSGNQFFGPGTRLTVL.

CDR3 protein: CASREQGTGEKLFF. The CDR3 DNA reads as TGTGCCAGCAGAGAACAGGGAACGGGCGAAAAACTGTTTTTT. The chain uses TRBV28 and TRBJ1-4, with a tentative D call TRBD1 (6 bases). With 6 bases removed from V and 8 bases from J, the gap between germline ends came to 16 bases. Germline V gives CDR1 MDHEN, CDR2 SYDVKM. CDR3 size: 14 residues.

This clone was seen a handful of times. The chain is built from TRBV4-1 and TRBJ1-3; no definite D call. Trimming removed 1 base at V and 4 bases at J, with 8 bases between. The length of the CDR3 is 14 residues. Per germline, CDR1 MGHRA and CDR2 YSYEKL. CDR3 in amino acids: CASSQVPGGNTIYF. CDR3 in DNA: TGCGCCAGCAGCCAAGTGCCGGGGGGAAACACCATATATTTT.

The V call is TRBV27, the J call TRBJ1-5; D is perhaps TRBD1 (5 bases). Per the germline V gene, CDR1 is MNHEY and CDR2 is SMNVEV (reference sequence). The CDR3 spans 13 residues. V was trimmed by 3 bases and J by 6 bases, leaving 9 bases between them. The CDR3 coding sequence is TGTGCCAGCAGTTTGGGCAGGGCTCAGCCCCAGCATTTT. Residues: CASSLGRAQPQHF.

This clone has a single count. The rearrangement uses TRBV6-8 and TRBJ2-5; a weak D match, TRBD2 (7 bases). V lost 7 bases and J 0 bases, leaving 15 bases between the germline ends. This CDR3 has 15 amino acids. CDR1 MNHGY and CDR2 SAAAGT come from the germline V gene. The CDR3 DNA follows: TGTGCCAGCACCAATGAGGGGGGGGACCAAGAGACCCAGTACTTC. It encodes CASTNEGGDQETQYF.

The V gene is TRBV9, the J gene TRBJ1-3; 9 positions agree with TRBD1. The CDR3 contains 16 residues. From germline, CDR1 is SGDLS and CDR2 YYNGEE. V trimming: 0 bases; J trimming: 4 bases; junction bases outside the gene matches: 5. The CDR3 region has the DNA TGTGCCAGCAGCGTAGCCGGGACAGGGACCGGAAACACCATATATTTT. Protein product: CASSVAGTGTGNTIYF. Together with reference TRBV9 and TRBJ1-3, the CDR3 gives the full variable domain: DSGVTQTPKHLITATGQRVTLRCSPRSGDLSVYWYQQSLDQGLQFLIQYYNGEERAKGNILERFSAQQFPDLHSELNLSSLELGDSALYFCASSVAGTGTGNTIYFGEGSWLTVV.

This clone appeared a single time. This sequence joins TRBV7-9 and TRBJ2-2; D is perhaps TRBD2 (6 bases). Germline values: CDR1 SEHNR, CDR2 FQNEAQ (reference sequence). This CDR3 comprises 16 residues. V lost 5 bases, J lost 1 base, and 14 bases lay in between. CDR3 amino acids: CASSRLSGQNTGELFF. The CDR3 nucleotides are TGTGCCAGCAGCCGTCTCAGCGGGCAGAACACCGGGGAGCTGTTTTTT.

Only a few counts were recorded for this clone. V usage is TRBV28 and J usage is TRBJ2-1, with D tentatively TRBD1 (5 bases). Germline CDR1 reads MDHEN; CDR2 reads SYDVKM. The CDR3 extends over 18 amino acids. V was pared by 4 bases and J by 6 bases, with 25 bases between. The CDR3 DNA follows: TGTGCCAGCAGTTCAACAGGTTCTCGAGGTTCAACTCTCAATGAGCAGTTCTTC. Its translation is CASSSTGSRGSTLNEQFF.

The rearrangement links TRBV6-5 to TRBJ1-4, with a weak D call TRBD1 (6 bases). The length of the CDR3 is 15 residues. V lost 6 bases and J 4 bases, leaving 15 bases between the germline ends. The germline gives CDR1 MNHEY, CDR2 SVGAGI. The CDR3 nucleotides are TGTGCCAGCAGCCCGCGGACAGCAAATAATGAAAAACTGTTTTTT. Protein: CASSPRTANNEKLFF.

The chain couples TRBV7-3 to TRBJ2-3; 7 bases match TRBD2. The junction had 14 bases not matched to a gene; V was cut back by 2 bases and J by 6 bases. Germline V CDR1 and CDR2: SGHTA, FQGTGA. The CDR3 contains 17 residues. The CDR3 loop reads CASSLYGVSGTSDTQYF. In nucleotides, the CDR3 is TGTGCCAGCAGCTTATACGGTGTGAGCGGGACTTCGGATACGCAGTATTTT.

This sequence joins TRBV27 and TRBJ1-1; tentative D call: TRBD1 (5 bases). V gave up 6 bases and J gave up 6 bases, with 17 bases separating them. CDR1 and CDR2 (germline): MNHEY, SMNVEV (reference sequence). The CDR3 length is 14 residues. The CDR3 DNA follows: TGTGCCAGCAGGGCTTGGGGGGTAGGGGCTGAAGCTTTCTTT. Residues: CASRAWGVGAEAFF.

V gene TRBV4-1 combines with J gene TRBJ2-6; D possibly corresponds to TRBD2 (6 bases). Trimming took 1 base from V and 6 from J, leaving 7 bases between them. Germline V gene lookup returns CDR1 MGHRA and CDR2 YSYEKL. CDR3 size: 14 residues. CDR3 residues: CASSQGGEANVLTF. The CDR3 DNA reads as TGCGCCAGCAGCCAAGGGGGGGAGGCCAACGTCCTGACTTTC.

The chain recombines TRBV6-5 with TRBJ2-7; 7 nucleotides line up with TRBD1. CDR1 is MNHEY and CDR2 is SVGAGI in the germline V gene. The CDR3 totals 15 residues. Losses at the gene ends were 1 base for V and 6 bases for J; bases not matched to a gene: 9. The CDR3 DNA follows: TGTGCCAGCAGTTACTTACCGACAGGGTTAGCCGAGCAGTACTTC. Its protein product is CASSYLPTGLAEQYF.

The V call is TRBV28, the J call TRBJ2-6; perhaps TRBD2 as D (5 bases). Germline CDR1 reads MDHEN; CDR2 reads SYDVKM. V lost 5 bases and J 0 bases, leaving 17 bases between the germline ends. This CDR3 is 18 amino acids long. CDR3 coding DNA: TGTGCCAGCAGTCCCGGGGTGATCAGAGGCTCTGGGGCCAACGTCCTGACTTTC. Amino acids: CASSPGVIRGSGANVLTF.

As for this clone: Germline and junction disagree at one end, which may indicate a read error. The gene calls are TRBV7-2 and TRBJ2-1, with 8 bases fitting TRBD1. The CDR3 sequence is 12 residues long. Germline V lookup: CDR1 SGHTA, CDR2 FQGNSA. The CDR3 nucleotides read TGTGCCAGCAGCTTAAGCGCAGGGGGCAAGGTCTTC. It translates to CASSLSAGGKVF.

This chain connects TRBV7-8 to TRBJ2-1; 8 nucleotides line up with TRBD2. V lost 3 bases and J lost 4; bases outside the gene matches: 2. This CDR3 has 14 amino acids. Germline values: CDR1 SGHVS, CDR2 FQNEAQ. CDR3 coding DNA: TGTGCCAGCAGCTTCAGCGGGAGATACAATGAGCAGTTCTTC. This encodes CASSFSGRYNEQFF. Full variable domain (rest looked up from reference TRBV7-8 and TRBJ2-1): GAGVSQSPRYKVAKRGQDVALRCDPISGHVSLFWYQQALGQGPEFLTYFQNEAQLDKSGLPSDRFFAERPEGSVSTLKIQRTQQEDSAVYLCASSFSGRYNEQFFGPGTRLTVL.